These 23 T cell receptor beta chains came from one sample sequenced in a study of blood T cell repertoires in COVID-19. TCRdb's copy holds only in-frame clones and misses some; the assay was immunoSEQ multiplex PCR. The table shows 200,000 to 300,000 clones, with around 87% occurring only once. The sequenced material came from PBMCs or T cells enriched from blood (not recorded which). The receptor source for this set is a woman aged 40 to 50 with acute COVID-19.

This clone was counted once. The chain has TRBV29-1 and TRBJ2-1, with D perhaps TRBD1 (5 bases). CDR1 and CDR2 from the germline V gene are SQVTM and ANQGSEA. This CDR3 is 15 amino acids long. V lost 6 bases, J lost 0 bases, and 15 bases lay in between. The CDR3 coding sequence is TGCAGCGTGGGGCGACAGCCCAGCTCCTACAATGAGCAGTTCTTC. Amino acid sequence: CSVGRQPSSYNEQFF.

This chain links TRBV7-9 with TRBJ2-3; 8 bases map to TRBD2. Trimming removed 4 bases from V and 9 bases from J; junction bases left unmatched: 6. The germline gives CDR1 SEHNR, CDR2 FQNEAQ (reference sequence). The CDR3 sequence is 13 residues long. The DNA of the CDR3 is TGTGCCAGCAGCTCCGGGAGGGGGGACACGCAGTATTTT. Its protein is CASSSGRGDTQYF.

The chain links TRBV30 to TRBJ2-7; possible D gene TRBD2, 6 bases. There are 17 residues in the CDR3. V lost 1 base to trimming and J lost 3 bases, with 22 bases between them. Germline lookup yields CDR1 GTSNPN and CDR2 SVGIG (reference sequence). DNA for the CDR3: TGTGCCTGGAGTGCACCCAAGATGGGGACTGGGTTCTACGAGCAGTACTTC. Translated, it gives CAWSAPKMGTGFYEQYF.

The chain has TRBV7-9 and TRBJ1-1, with TRBD1 identical over 8 bases. This CDR3 comprises 15 residues. The J segment lost 3 bases and the V segment lost 3 bases, leaving 6 bases of the junction unmatched. Germline values: CDR1 SEHNR, CDR2 FQNEAQ (reference sequence). The CDR3 DNA is TGTGCCAGCAGCTTGGTCTCGACAGGGGACACTGAAGCTTTCTTT. Translating it yields CASSLVSTGDTEAFF. The variable domain in full, with the rest retrieved from reference TRBV7-9 and TRBJ1-1, is DTGVSQNPRHKITKRGQNVTFRCDPISEHNRLYWYRQTLGQGPEFLTYFQNEAQLEKSRLLSDRFSAERPKGSFSTLEIQRTEQGDSAMYLCASSLVSTGDTEAFFGQGTRLTVV.

The rearrangement joins TRBV6-5 to TRBJ2-6; D might be TRBD2 (6 bases). This CDR3 spans 15 amino acids. The V end was cut by 7 bases, the J end by 4 bases, with 14 bases between. Germline CDR1 is MNHEY and CDR2 is SVGAGI. The DNA for the CDR3 is TGTGCCAGCACCGGGGCCGCGGGAGGGGCCAACGTCCTGACTTTC. Protein: CASTGAAGGANVLTF.

The rearrangement uses TRBV19 and TRBJ2-1; 7 bases match TRBD2. V dropped 3 bases and J dropped 5; count of bases not matched to a gene: 4. Germline CDR1 and CDR2: LNHDA and SQIVND (reference sequence). The CDR3 sequence is 14 residues long. CDR3 loop: CASSIWAGDNEQFF. The CDR3 coding sequence is TGTGCCAGTAGTATTTGGGCGGGAGACAATGAGCAGTTCTTC.

The chain carries TRBV5-1 and TRBJ2-3, with 8 bases fitting TRBD2. The V gene end was trimmed by 4 bases and the J gene end by 0 bases; junction bases not matched to a gene: 4. The CDR3 sequence is 15 residues long. Looked up from germline, CDR1 is SGHRS and CDR2 is YFSETQ. DNA of the CDR3: TGCGCCAGCAGCCAACTAGCGGAAAGCACAGATACGCAGTATTTT. This encodes CASSQLAESTDTQYF.

This clone was recorded only once. This sequence joins TRBV24-1 and TRBJ2-5, with TRBD2 identical over 10 bases. The length of the CDR3 is 15 residues. J was trimmed by 4 bases and V by 5 bases; bases with no gene match: 6. Germline loops: CDR1 KGHDR, CDR2 SFDVKD. The CDR3 loop is CATSAASGRGETQYF. The DNA of the CDR3 is TGTGCCACCAGTGCTGCTAGCGGGAGAGGAGAGACCCAGTACTTC.

The chain links TRBV9 to TRBJ1-1, with a tentative D call TRBD1 (6 bases). The CDR3 spans 13 residues. Germline V gene data show CDR1 as SGDLS and CDR2 as YYNGEE. The V end was cut by 3 bases, the J end by 8 bases, with 14 bases between. The CDR3 sequence is CASSANPRGEAFF. In DNA form, the CDR3 reads TGTGCCAGCAGCGCGAACCCCAGGGGCGAAGCTTTCTTT.

This chain uses TRBV5-1 with TRBJ1-6; D might be TRBD1 (6 bases). V lost 6 bases, J lost 7 bases, and 17 bases lay in between. Germline V gene sequence: CDR1 SGHRS, CDR2 YFSETQ. This CDR3 region has 15 residues. CDR3 residues: CASTQGRGWNSPLHF. For the CDR3, the DNA is TGCGCCAGCACCCAAGGCAGGGGTTGGAATTCACCCCTCCACTTT. The full variable domain, with the rest looked up from reference TRBV5-1 and TRBJ1-6, is KAGVTQTPRYLIKTRGQQVTLSCSPISGHRSVSWYQQTPGQGLQFLFEYFSETQRNKGNFPGRFSGRQFSNSRSEMNVSTLELGDSALYLCASTQGRGWNSPLHFGNGTRLTVT.

V usage is TRBV5-6 and J usage is TRBJ2-1, with 11 bases that match TRBD2. The germline V gene has CDR1 SGHDT and CDR2 YYEEEE. The CDR3 spans 15 residues. The J segment lost 4 bases and the V segment lost 6 bases, leaving 6 bases of the junction unmatched. CDR3 sequence reads: CASTLTSGTYNEQFF. The CDR3 DNA is TGTGCCAGCACCCTGACTAGCGGGACGTACAATGAGCAGTTCTTC.

This chain joins TRBV5-4 and TRBJ1-1, with 12 nucleotides matching TRBD1. CDR1 is SGHNT and CDR2 is YYREEE in the germline V gene (reference sequence). Trimming took 3 bases from V and 3 from J; bases not matched to a gene: 6. The CDR3 totals 16 residues. CDR3 coding DNA: TGTGCCAGCAGCTACGGGACAGGGGGCGTGGACACTGAAGCTTTCTTT. Its translation is CASSYGTGGVDTEAFF.

The V and J genes are TRBV27 and TRBJ1-5; TRBD1 is a possible D gene (5 bases). The CDR3 totals 18 residues. V dropped 5 bases and J dropped 5 bases, with 25 bases sitting between them. Per the germline V gene, CDR1 is MNHEY and CDR2 is SMNVEV (reference sequence). CDR3 in DNA: TGTGCCAGCAGTCGATTTGGCCGGGGGGGTACTCGCCATCAGCCCCAGCATTTT. Amino acid sequence: CASSRFGRGGTRHQPQHF.

The V gene is TRBV4-1, the J gene TRBJ2-5, with 8 bases that match TRBD2. The V gene end was trimmed by 1 base and the J gene end by 0 bases; junction bases not matched to a gene: 13. Germline CDR1 is MGHRA and CDR2 is YSYEKL. The CDR3 contains 19 residues. CDR3 amino acids: CASSQAPPGRGRYQETQYF. The CDR3 bases are TGCGCCAGCAGCCAAGCCCCCCCCGGGAGGGGACGCTACCAAGAGACCCAGTACTTC.

This clone was counted a few times. V gene TRBV27 combines with J gene TRBJ1-6; D remains unclear. Trimming removed 4 bases from V and 1 base from J, with 5 bases in between. The germline CDR1 and CDR2 sequences are MNHEY and SMNVEV (reference sequence). This CDR3 has 14 residues. The CDR3 sequence: CASSYRSYNSPLHF. The CDR3 DNA reads as TGTGCCAGCAGTTACCGGTCCTATAATTCACCCCTCCACTTT.

This sequence joins TRBV11-2 and TRBJ2-7, with TRBD2 identical over 9 bases. CDR1 and CDR2 from the germline V gene are SGHAT and FQNNGV. V gave up 1 base and J gave up 2 bases; unmatched junction bases: 6. The CDR3 runs to 16 residues. CDR3 amino acids: CASSLALGGRAYEQYF. The CDR3 nucleotides read TGTGCCAGCAGCTTAGCTTTGGGCGGGAGGGCCTACGAGCAGTACTTC.

V is TRBV6-5 and J is TRBJ2-5; D might be TRBD2 (6 bases). Germline V lookup: CDR1 MNHEY, CDR2 SVGAGI. V shed 6 bases and J shed 1 base, with 12 bases lying between them. The CDR3 spans 14 residues. CDR3 nucleotide sequence: TGTGCCAGCAGACCCCCTAGCGCCCAAGAGACCCAGTACTTC. It codes for CASRPPSAQETQYF.

The chain carries TRBV11-3 and TRBJ1-2, with D perhaps matching TRBD1 (6 bases). Germline V gives CDR1 SGHNT, CDR2 YENEEA. V was clipped by 4 bases and J by 5 bases, with 17 bases between them. The CDR3 spans 15 residues. The CDR3 here is CASSSRTAPTYGYTF. The CDR3, as DNA: TGTGCCAGCAGCTCCCGGACAGCCCCTACTTATGGCTACACCTTC.

This clone was counted between two and nine times. One junction end disagrees with the germline gene, perhaps due to a read error. The V gene is TRBV14, the J gene TRBJ1-1; D gene ambiguous. The CDR3 contains 11 residues. From germline, CDR1 is SGHDN and CDR2 FVKESK. The CDR3 reads CASTLGSLILF. The CDR3 nucleotides are TGTGCCAGCACCCTCGGGTCTTTAATCCTCTTT.

The CDR3 coding sequence is TGTGCCAGCTCCTCCTTACGGGGGACTGGCTACACCTTC. Its protein product is CASSSLRGTGYTF. The rearrangement links TRBV12-3 or TRBV12-4 to TRBJ1-2; maybe TRBD1 (5 bases). Trimming removed 8 bases at V and 7 bases at J, with 17 bases between. CDR3 length: 13 residues.

The chain joins TRBV24-1 to TRBJ1-2, with a possible D match to TRBD1 (6 bases). Trimming stripped 7 bases from V and 4 bases from J, with 12 bases between. CDR3 length: 13 amino acids. Germline CDR1 KGHDR, CDR2 SFDVKD. The CDR3 loop reads CATSTGSSYGYTF. The CDR3 DNA reads as TGTGCCACCAGCACAGGGAGTAGCTATGGCTACACCTTC.

This chain uses TRBV5-1 with TRBJ1-4, with unresolved D. The length of the CDR3 is 14 residues. Trimming left V 0 bases short and J 5 bases short, with 8 bases between. Germline-derived CDR1 and CDR2 are SGHRS and YFSETQ. The CDR3 spells CASSLGASNEKLFF. CDR3 nucleotides: TGCGCCAGCAGCTTGGGGGCCTCCAATGAAAAACTGTTTTTT.

This clone has just one count. The chain couples TRBV7-8 to TRBJ1-6; 8 nucleotides line up with TRBD1. The CDR3 totals 16 residues. V lost 0 bases to trimming and J lost 7 bases; unmatched junction nucleotides: 5. Germline V lookup: CDR1 SGHVS, CDR2 FQNEAQ. CDR3 DNA: TGTGCCAGCAGCTTAGCTAGGACAGGGCGAAATTCACCCCTCCACTTT. It specifies CASSLARTGRNSPLHF.